The 18 T cell receptor beta chains presented below share a single source sample, sequenced in a study of early T cells in non-severe SARS-CoV-2 infection. TCRdb reprocessed the 5' RACE reads with MiXCR, giving one entry per CDR3 protein. The sample includes approximately 45,000 distinct CDR3 sequences, around 6.1% of them seen just once. Sequenced input: whole blood. The receptors derive from an adult who was a healthcare worker with PCR-confirmed SARS-CoV-2 infection or an uninfected control (not recorded which).

Many counts were recorded for this clonotype. V and J are TRBV20-1 and TRBJ2-7; 7 bases align to TRBD2. The germline V gene encodes CDR1 DFQATT and CDR2 SNEGSKA (reference sequence). J lost 2 bases, V lost 0 bases, and 10 bases had no gene match. The length of the CDR3 is 16 residues. The CDR3: CSAREIEAGHTYEQYF. The CDR3 coding sequence is TGCAGTGCTAGAGAAATCGAAGCGGGGCATACCTACGAGCAGTACTTC.

This clonotype was counted between two and nine times. This chain uses TRBV7-2 with TRBJ2-3; 8 nucleotides align to TRBD2. Losses at the gene ends were 5 bases for V and 4 bases for J; bases not matched to a gene: 11. Germline V gene lookup returns CDR1 SGHTA and CDR2 FQGNSA. The CDR3 totals 16 residues. CDR3 in amino acids: CASSLQAGGRSDTQYF. The CDR3 DNA sequence: TGTGCCAGCAGCCTTCAGGCGGGGGGCAGGTCAGATACGCAGTATTTT.

The rearrangement links TRBV3-1 to TRBJ2-7; TRBD1 is a possible D gene (6 bases). The germline V and J ends were trimmed by 0 bases and 8 bases, with 11 bases remaining between them. This CDR3 is 13 amino acids long. CDR1 and CDR2 from the germline V gene are LGHDT and YNNKEL (reference sequence). CDR3 DNA sequence: TGTGCCAGCAGCCAAGATGACAGGTCTCAGCAGTACTTC. Its protein product is CASSQDDRSQQYF.

This clonotype was detected many times. The chain joins TRBV7-2 to TRBJ1-5, with 8 bases fitting TRBD1. After removal of 5 bases from V and 4 bases from J, the junction contained 4 bases not matched to a gene. Germline values: CDR1 SGHTA, CDR2 FQGNSA. The CDR3 consists of 14 residues. CDR3 coding DNA: TGTGCCAGCAGCGACCGACAGGGGAATCAGCCCCAGCATTTT. Amino acids: CASSDRQGNQPQHF.

This clonotype was detected a few times. The genes are TRBV5-4 and TRBJ1-6; no clear D. The germline V gene encodes CDR1 SGHNT and CDR2 YYREEE (reference sequence). Trimming took off 4 bases at V and 0 bases at J, with 8 bases between the two ends. This CDR3 comprises 15 residues. The CDR3 spells CASSQGNSYNSPLHF. The CDR3 region has the DNA TGTGCCAGCAGCCAAGGGAACTCCTATAATTCACCCCTCCACTTT.

This clonotype was detected a few times. The J gene is TRBJ2-3, the V gene TRBV6-6, with D possibly being TRBD1 (7 bases). V lost 6 bases and J 2 bases, leaving 18 bases between the germline ends. This CDR3 is built from 16 residues. Germline assignment: CDR1 MNHNY and CDR2 SVGAGI (reference sequence). The DNA for the CDR3 is TGTGCCAGCAGGTCTCGCGGGACAGCCAACACAGATACGCAGTATTTT. The encoded protein is CASRSRGTANTDTQYF.

This clonotype was found many times. This chain joins TRBV28 and TRBJ1-5; TRBD1 is a possible D gene (5 bases). This CDR3 is built from 15 residues. Germline V CDR1 and CDR2: MDHEN, SYDVKM. V lost 2 bases, J lost 0 bases, and 8 bases lay in between. The CDR3 region has the DNA TGTGCCAGCAGTTTAACAGGCTTTAGCAATCAGCCCCAGCATTTT. Translation: CASSLTGFSNQPQHF.

In this sample, this clonotype turned up a few times. This chain links TRBV28 with TRBJ2-3; TRBD2 agrees at 10 bases. V lost 5 bases and J lost 0; bases outside the gene matches: 8. The CDR3 extends over 17 amino acids. Per germline, CDR1 MDHEN and CDR2 SYDVKM. CDR3 amino acids: CASSELGLAASTDTQYF. CDR3 coding DNA: TGTGCCAGCAGTGAGCTAGGACTAGCGGCAAGCACAGATACGCAGTATTTT.

This clonotype was recorded many times. The chain has TRBV6-2 or TRBV6-3 and TRBJ1-6; D unresolved. CDR3 length: 14 amino acids. Germline loops: CDR1 MNHEY, CDR2 SVGEGT. The ends were cut back, 2 bases at V and 10 bases at J, with 12 bases in the middle. The chain's CDR3 is CASSYRSLESPLHF. The DNA for the CDR3 is TGTGCCAGCAGTTACAGGTCGCTCGAGTCACCCCTCCACTTT.

This chain uses TRBV18 with TRBJ2-4; TRBD1 matches at 7 bases. Germline CDR1 and CDR2: KGHSH and LQKENI. The CDR3 loop spans 12 amino acids. V dropped 2 bases and J dropped 14; count of bases not matched to a gene: 6. The CDR3 DNA reads TGTGCCAGCTCACCAGACAGGGCCGTCGAGTACTTC. Encoded protein: CASSPDRAVEYF.

V usage is TRBV30 and J usage is TRBJ2-5; D call uncertain. There are 13 residues in the CDR3. Germline V gene lookup returns CDR1 GTSNPN and CDR2 SVGIG (reference sequence). V lost 1 base and J lost 4, with 10 bases in between. CDR3 sequence (DNA): TGTGCCTGGAGTGCCGCTAGGAGAGAGACCCAGTACTTC. This sequence encodes CAWSAARRETQYF.

This chain uses TRBV24-1 with TRBJ1-4; unclear D gene. V was cut by 6 bases and J by 7 bases, with 14 bases left in between. The CDR3 extends over 14 amino acids. The germline gives CDR1 KGHDR, CDR2 SFDVKD. The CDR3 DNA is TGTGCCACCAGTTCGACCTCCGAGGGTGAAAAACTGTTTTTT. It encodes CATSSTSEGEKLFF.

Many counts were recorded for this clonotype. The J gene is TRBJ2-1, the V gene TRBV28; 9 bases fit TRBD1. Unmatched junction bases numbered 9, after V lost 4 bases and J lost 2 bases. This CDR3 has 17 residues. Germline values: CDR1 MDHEN, CDR2 SYDVKM. The CDR3 bases are TGTGCCAGCAGTTACCCCTCCGGGACAGGGACCTACAATGAGCAGTTCTTC. As protein: CASSYPSGTGTYNEQFF.

This clonotype was seen many times. The chain couples TRBV6-5 to TRBJ2-3; 8 bases align to TRBD1. This CDR3 is built from 14 residues. The trim removed 8 bases at V and 2 bases at J, leaving 6 bases unmatched. Germline values: CDR1 MNHEY, CDR2 SVGAGI. CDR3 in DNA: TGTGCCAGCGGGGACAGGTCGTCCACAGATACGCAGTATTTT. Protein sequence: CASGDRSSTDTQYF.

This clonotype has at least ten counts. The V and J genes are TRBV29-1 and TRBJ1-5; D unresolved. The CDR3 is 12 residues long. V was trimmed by 5 bases and J by 3 bases, leaving 8 bases between them. CDR1 is SQVTM, CDR2 ANQGSEA, per germline. The chain's CDR3 is CSVSQHNQPQHF. In DNA, the CDR3 is TGCAGCGTTTCACAGCACAATCAGCCCCAGCATTTT.

This clonotype was observed many times. The V and J genes are TRBV20-1 and TRBJ2-7; TRBD2 matches 7 bases. Looked up from germline, CDR1 is DFQATT and CDR2 is SNEGSKA (reference sequence). J lost 0 bases, V lost 0 bases, and 5 bases had no gene match. This CDR3 has 15 amino acids. CDR3: CSARDPSGASYEQYF. Here the CDR3 DNA reads TGCAGTGCTAGAGACCCGAGCGGGGCCTCCTACGAGCAGTACTTC.

The table lists this clonotype with many counts. J is TRBJ2-3 and V is TRBV7-2, with TRBD1 matching 7 bases. The CDR3 has 15 amino acids. V lost 1 base and J lost 4; bases outside the gene matches: 5. Germline values: CDR1 SGHTA, CDR2 FQGNSA. The chain's CDR3 is CASSLGLGGADTQYF. CDR3 bases: TGTGCCAGCAGCTTAGGTTTAGGGGGCGCAGATACGCAGTATTTT. The complete variable domain, with remaining parts taken from reference TRBV7-2 and TRBJ2-3, reads GAGVSQSPSNKVTEKGKDVELRCDPISGHTALYWYRQSLGQGLEFLIYFQGNSAPDKSGLPSDRFSAERTGGSVSTLTIQRTQQEDSAVYLCASSLGLGGADTQYFGPGTRLTVL.

This clonotype turned up a few times. The chain couples TRBV29-1 to TRBJ2-7; D perhaps matches TRBD1 (5 bases). Germline values: CDR1 SQVTM, CDR2 ANQGSEA. Trimming stripped 7 bases from V and 1 base from J, with 14 bases between. CDR3 length equals 13 residues. Written as DNA, the CDR3 is TGCAGCGCCCTAAGGGGCACTTCCTACGAGCAGTACTTC. This translates into CSALRGTSYEQYF.